Sequencing of this T cell receptor beta chain was carried out in a study of cytomegalovirus exposure and HLA in healthy donors. Trimming at V came to 3 bases and at J to 3 bases, leaving 3 bases not matched to a gene. Germline V lookup: CDR1 SGHRS, CDR2 YFSETQ. This CDR3 spans 15 amino acids. PCR was performed using 60 Vbeta and 13 Jbeta primers. Clones were read by immunoSEQ multiplex PCR, and TCRdb kept only the in-frame ones, dropping some. The sample holds around 140,000 clones; approximately 71% are singletons and the top ten take 0.75% to 0.95%. The clonotype comes from a woman aged 55-70 years in good health and CMV-seronegative. The sample was PBMCs. The V call is TRBV5-1, the J call TRBJ2-1; 10 bases are shared with TRBD1. The DNA of the CDR3 is TGCGCCAGCAGCTCCGGGACAGGGGACTACAATGAGCAGTTCTTC. Amino acids: CASSSGTGDYNEQFF.